Listed below are T cell receptor beta chains from one sample, sequenced in a study of immune cell composition in non-small cell lung cancer. Data came from immunoSEQ multiplex PCR; TCRdb stores just in-frame clones and leaves some out. The repertoire consists of around 6,100 clones, with 71% occurring once and the leading ten covering 5.5% to 6%. Sequencing used non-adjacent lung tissue. Receptor source: a human donor with non-small cell lung cancer. The conserved cysteine and the conserved F or W are not part of the CDR3 here.

TRBJ2-7 TRBV9 ASSVGTSGTYEQY
TRBJ2-7 TRBV11-3 ASSKLAGGYEQY
TRBJ1-3 TRBV2 ASKLEGLLSGNTIY
TRBJ2-7 TRBV10-1 ASSEGDRDPEQY
TRBJ2-7 TRBV5-1 ASSPQGGTSFEQY
NA TRBV7-7 ASSYIEGGEQY
TRBJ2-7 TRBV6-1 ASSVEEDEQY
TRBJ2-7 TRBV4-1 ASSQAVGYEQY
TRBJ2-2 TRBV9 ASSLQAHTGELF
TRBJ2-1 TRBV4-3 ASSQDGQGAYNEQF
TRBJ2-3 TRBV5-4 ASSAGGGGGADTQY
TRBJ2-2 TRBV6-1 ASRLMSVNTGELF
TRBJ2-3 TRBV21-1 ASSKGHSGGADTQY
TRBJ1-1 TRBV30 AWGGGTEAF
TRBJ2-3 TRBV11-3 ASSVSDWDTQY
TRBJ2-7 TRBV28 ASSSDYSSYEQY
TRBJ2-7 TRBV13 ASSSTGVGDYEQY
TRBJ1-5 TRBV27 ASARLAGGISYSNQPQH
TRBJ1-6 TRBV19 ASSIGNRDQSPLH
TRBJ1-6 TRBV2 ASLTQGNSPLH
TRBJ1-1 TRBV5-4 ASSVTGGADTEAF
TRBJ2-1 TRBV19 ASSTTGEVNEQF